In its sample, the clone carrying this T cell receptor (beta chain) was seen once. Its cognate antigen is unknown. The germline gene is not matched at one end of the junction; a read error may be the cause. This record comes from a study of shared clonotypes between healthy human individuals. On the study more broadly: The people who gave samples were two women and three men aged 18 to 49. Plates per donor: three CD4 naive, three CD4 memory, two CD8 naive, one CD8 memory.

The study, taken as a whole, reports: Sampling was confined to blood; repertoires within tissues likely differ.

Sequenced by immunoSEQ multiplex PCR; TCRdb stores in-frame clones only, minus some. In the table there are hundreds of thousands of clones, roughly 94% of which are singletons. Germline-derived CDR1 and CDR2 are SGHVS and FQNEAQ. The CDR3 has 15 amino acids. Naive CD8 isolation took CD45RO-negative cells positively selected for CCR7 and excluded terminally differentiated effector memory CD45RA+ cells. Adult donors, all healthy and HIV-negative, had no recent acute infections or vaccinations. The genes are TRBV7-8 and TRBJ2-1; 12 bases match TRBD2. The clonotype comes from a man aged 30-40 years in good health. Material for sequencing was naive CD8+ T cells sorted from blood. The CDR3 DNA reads TGTGCCAGCAGCCTAGCGGGAGGGTTAATGAGTGAGCAGTTCTTC. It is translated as CASSLAGGLMSEQFF.